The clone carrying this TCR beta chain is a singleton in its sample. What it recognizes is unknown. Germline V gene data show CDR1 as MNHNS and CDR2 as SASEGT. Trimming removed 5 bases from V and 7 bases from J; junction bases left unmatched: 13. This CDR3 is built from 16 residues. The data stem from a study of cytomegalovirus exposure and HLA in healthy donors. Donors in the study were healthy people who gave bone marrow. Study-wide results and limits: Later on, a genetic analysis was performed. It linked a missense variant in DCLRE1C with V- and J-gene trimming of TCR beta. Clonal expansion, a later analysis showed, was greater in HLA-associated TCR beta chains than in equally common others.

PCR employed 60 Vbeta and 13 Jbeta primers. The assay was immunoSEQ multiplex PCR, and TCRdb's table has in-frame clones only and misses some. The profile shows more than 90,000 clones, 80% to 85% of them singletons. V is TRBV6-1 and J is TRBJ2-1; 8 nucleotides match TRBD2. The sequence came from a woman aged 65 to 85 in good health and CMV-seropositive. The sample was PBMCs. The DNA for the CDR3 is TGTGCCAGCAGTAAAGAAGCGGGACTAGTTCTAAATGAGCAGTTCTTC. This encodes CASSKEAGLVLNEQFF.